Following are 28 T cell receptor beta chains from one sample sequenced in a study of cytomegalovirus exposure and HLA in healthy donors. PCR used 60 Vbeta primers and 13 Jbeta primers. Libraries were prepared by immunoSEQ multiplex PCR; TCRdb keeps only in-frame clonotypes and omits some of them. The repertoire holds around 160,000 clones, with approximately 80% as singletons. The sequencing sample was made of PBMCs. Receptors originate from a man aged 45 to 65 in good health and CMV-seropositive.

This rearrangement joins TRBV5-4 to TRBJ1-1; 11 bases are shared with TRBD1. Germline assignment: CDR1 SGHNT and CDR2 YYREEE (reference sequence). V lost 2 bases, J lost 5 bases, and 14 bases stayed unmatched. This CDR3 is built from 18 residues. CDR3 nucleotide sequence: TGTGCCAGCAGCTTAGATCTTGGACAGGGGGCGCAGTCGACTGAAGCTTTCTTT. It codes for CASSLDLGQGAQSTEAFF.

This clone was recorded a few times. The CDR3 DNA is TGCGCCAGCAGCCCACGGGGCTCCTACGAGCAGTACTTC. Its translation is CASSPRGSYEQYF. This chain connects TRBV4-1 to TRBJ2-7, with D possibly being TRBD2 (5 bases). The V gene's germline CDR1 is MGHRA and CDR2 YSYEKL. This CDR3 is 13 amino acids long. Deletions cut 4 bases from V and 0 bases from J, with 7 bases between.

CDR3 in amino acids: CASSPGTGGGYTF. In DNA, the CDR3 is TGCGCCAGCAGCCCCGGGACAGGGGGCGGCTACACCTTC. V is TRBV4-3 and J is TRBJ1-2, with TRBD1 identical over 12 bases. The CDR3 has 13 amino acids. CDR1 is LGHNA, CDR2 YSLEER, per germline. V trimming: 4 bases; J trimming: 8 bases; junction bases outside the gene matches: 2.

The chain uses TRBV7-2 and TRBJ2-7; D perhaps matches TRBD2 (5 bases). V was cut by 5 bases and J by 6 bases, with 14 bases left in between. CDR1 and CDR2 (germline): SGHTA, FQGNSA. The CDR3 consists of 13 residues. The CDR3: CASSPGARGEQYF. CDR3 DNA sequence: TGTGCCAGCAGCCCCGGCGCACGGGGCGAGCAGTACTTC.

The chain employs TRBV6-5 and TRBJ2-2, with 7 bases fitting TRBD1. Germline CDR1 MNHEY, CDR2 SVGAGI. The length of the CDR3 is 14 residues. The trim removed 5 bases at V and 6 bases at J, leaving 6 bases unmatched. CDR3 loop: CASSRLTGSGELFF. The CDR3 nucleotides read TGTGCCAGCAGTCGCTTGACAGGGTCCGGGGAGCTGTTTTTT.

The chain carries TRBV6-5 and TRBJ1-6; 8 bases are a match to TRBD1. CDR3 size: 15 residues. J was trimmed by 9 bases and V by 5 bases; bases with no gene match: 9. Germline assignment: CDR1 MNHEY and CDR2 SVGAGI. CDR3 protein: CASSMTGARGSPLHF. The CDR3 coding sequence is TGTGCCAGCAGTATGACAGGGGCCAGGGGTTCACCCCTCCACTTT.

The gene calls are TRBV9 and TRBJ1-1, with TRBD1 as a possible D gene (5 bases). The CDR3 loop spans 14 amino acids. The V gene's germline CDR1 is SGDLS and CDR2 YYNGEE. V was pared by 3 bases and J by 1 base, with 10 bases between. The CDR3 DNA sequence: TGTGCCAGCAGCGAGACAGTGACGAACACTGAAGCTTTCTTT. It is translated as CASSETVTNTEAFF.

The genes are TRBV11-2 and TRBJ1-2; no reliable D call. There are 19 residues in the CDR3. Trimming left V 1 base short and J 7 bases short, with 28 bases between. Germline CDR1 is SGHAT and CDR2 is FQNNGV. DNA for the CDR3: TGTGCCAGCAGCTTAGCCCGAGACATACGCTTTTCAGGCGTATCTGGCTACACCTTC. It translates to CASSLARDIRFSGVSGYTF.

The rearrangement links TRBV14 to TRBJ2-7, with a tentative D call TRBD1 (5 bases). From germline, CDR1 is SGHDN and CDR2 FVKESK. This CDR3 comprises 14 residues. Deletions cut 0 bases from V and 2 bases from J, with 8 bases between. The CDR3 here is CASSQDTGPYEQYF. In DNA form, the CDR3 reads TGTGCCAGCAGCCAAGATACAGGCCCCTACGAGCAGTACTTC.

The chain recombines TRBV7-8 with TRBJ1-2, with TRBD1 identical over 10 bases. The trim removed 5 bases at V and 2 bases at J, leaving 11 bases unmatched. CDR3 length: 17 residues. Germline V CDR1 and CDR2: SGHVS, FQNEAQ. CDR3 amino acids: CASSLDRQGAPNYGYTF. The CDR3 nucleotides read TGTGCCAGCAGCCTAGATCGACAGGGGGCTCCGAACTATGGCTACACCTTC.

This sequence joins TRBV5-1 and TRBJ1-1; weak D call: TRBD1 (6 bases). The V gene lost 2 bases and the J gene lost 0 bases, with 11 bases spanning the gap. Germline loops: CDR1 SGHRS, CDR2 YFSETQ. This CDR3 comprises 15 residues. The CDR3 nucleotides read TGCGCCAGCAGCTTTAGGCAGGGGATGAACACTGAAGCTTTCTTT. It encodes CASSFRQGMNTEAFF.

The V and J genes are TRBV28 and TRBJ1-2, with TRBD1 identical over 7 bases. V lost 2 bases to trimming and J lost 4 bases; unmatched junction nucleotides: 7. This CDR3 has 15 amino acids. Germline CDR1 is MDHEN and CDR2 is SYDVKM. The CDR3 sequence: CASSLGGRGAYGYTF. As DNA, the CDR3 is TGTGCCAGCAGTTTAGGGGGCAGGGGGGCCTATGGCTACACCTTC.

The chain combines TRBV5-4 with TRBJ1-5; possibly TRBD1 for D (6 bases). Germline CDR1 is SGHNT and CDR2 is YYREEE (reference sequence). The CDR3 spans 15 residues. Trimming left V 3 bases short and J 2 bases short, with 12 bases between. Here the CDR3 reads CASSSQGLGNQPQHF. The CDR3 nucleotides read TGTGCCAGCAGCTCCCAGGGGCTTGGCAATCAGCCCCAGCATTTT.

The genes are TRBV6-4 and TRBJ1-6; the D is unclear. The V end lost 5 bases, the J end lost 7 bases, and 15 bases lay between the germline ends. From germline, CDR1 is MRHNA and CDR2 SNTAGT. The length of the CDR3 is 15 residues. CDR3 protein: CASSHKAQANSPLHF. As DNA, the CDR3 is TGTGCCAGCAGTCATAAGGCCCAGGCAAATTCACCCCTCCACTTT.

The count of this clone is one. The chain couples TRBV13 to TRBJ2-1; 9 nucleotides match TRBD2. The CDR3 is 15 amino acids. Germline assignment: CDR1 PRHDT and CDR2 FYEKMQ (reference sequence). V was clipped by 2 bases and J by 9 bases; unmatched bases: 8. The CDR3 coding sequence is TGTGCCAGCAGCTTAAGCTTGCTAGCGGGGTCTGAGCAGTTCTTC. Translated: CASSLSLLAGSEQFF.

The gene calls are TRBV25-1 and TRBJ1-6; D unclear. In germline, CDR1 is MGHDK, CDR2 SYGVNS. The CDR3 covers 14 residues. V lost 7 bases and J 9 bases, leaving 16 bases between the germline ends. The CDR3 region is CASTSGIMASPLHF. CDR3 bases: TGTGCCAGCACCTCGGGAATCATGGCTTCACCCCTCCACTTT.

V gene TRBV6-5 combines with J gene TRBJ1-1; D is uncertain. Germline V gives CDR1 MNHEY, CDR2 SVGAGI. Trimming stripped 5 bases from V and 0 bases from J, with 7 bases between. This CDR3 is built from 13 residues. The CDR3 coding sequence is TGTGCCAGCAGTGGGAGCATGAACACTGAAGCTTTCTTT. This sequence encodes CASSGSMNTEAFF.

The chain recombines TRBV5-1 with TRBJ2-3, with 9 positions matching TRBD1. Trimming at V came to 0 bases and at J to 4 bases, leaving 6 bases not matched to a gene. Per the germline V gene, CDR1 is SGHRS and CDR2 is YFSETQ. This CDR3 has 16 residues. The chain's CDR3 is CASSLGGTGMADTQYF. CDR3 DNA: TGCGCCAGCAGCTTGGGGGGGACAGGGATGGCAGATACGCAGTATTTT.

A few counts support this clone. The CDR3 coding sequence is TGTGCCAGCAGCCCAACTAGCGGGGACAACACCGGGGAGCTGTTTTTT. Residues: CASSPTSGDNTGELFF. This chain links TRBV4-2 with TRBJ2-2; 10 bases are a match to TRBD2. J was trimmed by 2 bases and V by 4 bases; bases with no gene match: 4. Germline V gene lookup returns CDR1 LGHNA and CDR2 YNFKEQ. This CDR3 has 16 amino acids.

The CDR3 region is CASSFFLTGGNYGYTF. The CDR3 DNA is TGTGCCAGCAGCTTCTTCCTGACAGGCGGTAACTATGGCTACACCTTC. This chain uses TRBV5-8 with TRBJ1-2; TRBD1 is a possible D gene (6 bases). V dropped 2 bases and J dropped 1 base, with 15 bases sitting between them. There are 16 residues in the CDR3. The germline gives CDR1 SGHTS, CDR2 YDEGEE.

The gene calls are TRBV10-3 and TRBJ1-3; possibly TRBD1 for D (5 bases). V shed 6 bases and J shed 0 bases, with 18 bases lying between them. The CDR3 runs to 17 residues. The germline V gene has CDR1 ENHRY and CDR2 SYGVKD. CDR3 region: CAIRENFQGYSGNTIYF. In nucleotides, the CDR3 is TGTGCCATCAGAGAAAACTTTCAGGGCTACTCTGGAAACACCATATATTTT.

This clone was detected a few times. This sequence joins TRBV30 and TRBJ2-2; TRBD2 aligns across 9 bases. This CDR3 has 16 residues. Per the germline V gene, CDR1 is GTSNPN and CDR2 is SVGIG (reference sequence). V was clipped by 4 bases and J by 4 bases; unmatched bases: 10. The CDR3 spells CAWKKVQRGATGELFF. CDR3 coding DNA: TGTGCCTGGAAGAAGGTCCAGCGGGGGGCCACCGGGGAGCTGTTTTTT.

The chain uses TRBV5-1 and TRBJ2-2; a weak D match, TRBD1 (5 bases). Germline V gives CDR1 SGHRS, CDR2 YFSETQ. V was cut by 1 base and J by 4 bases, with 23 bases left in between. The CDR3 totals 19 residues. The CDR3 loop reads CASSLQGRPEAGITGELFF. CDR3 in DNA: TGCGCCAGCAGCTTGCAGGGAAGGCCCGAAGCAGGAATCACCGGGGAGCTGTTTTTT.

CDR3 nucleotide sequence: TGCGCCAGCAGCCAAGAAGTACCGGGGACGGGGGGTAACATTCAGTACTTC. It is translated as CASSQEVPGTGGNIQYF. The gene calls are TRBV4-3 and TRBJ2-4, with TRBD2 identical over 7 bases. Trimming removed 0 bases from V and 7 bases from J; junction bases left unmatched: 12. The germline V gene encodes CDR1 LGHNA and CDR2 YSLEER. The CDR3 covers 17 residues.

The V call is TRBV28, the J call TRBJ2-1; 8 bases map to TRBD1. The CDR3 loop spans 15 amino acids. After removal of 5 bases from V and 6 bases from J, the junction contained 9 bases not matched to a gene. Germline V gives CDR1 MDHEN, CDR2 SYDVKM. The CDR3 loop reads CASSLGQGSGNEQFF. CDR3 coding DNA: TGTGCCAGCAGTCTCGGACAGGGTAGTGGCAATGAGCAGTTCTTC.

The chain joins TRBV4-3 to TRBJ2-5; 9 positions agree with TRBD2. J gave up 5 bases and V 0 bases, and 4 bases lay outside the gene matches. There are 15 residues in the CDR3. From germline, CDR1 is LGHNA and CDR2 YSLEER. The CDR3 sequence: CASSQDRSGRETQYF. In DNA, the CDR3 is TGCGCCAGCAGCCAAGATCGGAGCGGGAGGGAGACCCAGTACTTC.

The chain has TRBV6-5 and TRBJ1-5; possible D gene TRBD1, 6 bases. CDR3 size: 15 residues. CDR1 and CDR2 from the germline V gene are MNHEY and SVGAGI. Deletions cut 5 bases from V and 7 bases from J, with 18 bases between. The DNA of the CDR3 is TGTGCCAGCAGTACAACCGGGGGGCAGCGGCAGCCCCAGCATTTT. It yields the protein CASSTTGGQRQPQHF.

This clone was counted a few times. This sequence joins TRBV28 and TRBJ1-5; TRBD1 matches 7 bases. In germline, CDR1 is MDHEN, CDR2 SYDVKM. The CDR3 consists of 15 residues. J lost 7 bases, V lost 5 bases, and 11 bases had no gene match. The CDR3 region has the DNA TGTGCCAGCAGTCCCAGACAGGGCCTTGGGCAGCCCCAGCATTTT. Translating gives CASSPRQGLGQPQHF.